These 29 T cell receptor beta chains share one sample of origin, sequenced in a study of blood T cell repertoires in COVID-19. The repertoire was sequenced with immunoSEQ multiplex PCR; TCRdb's copy has only in-frame clones and lacks some. The sample lists about 260,000 clones, approximately 85% occurring once. Sequencing was performed on peripheral blood. The receptors here all came from a human donor in a cohort sampled during active COVID-19.

This rearrangement joins TRBV6-5 to TRBJ2-7, with TRBD1 matching over 7 bases. After removal of 6 bases from V and 5 bases from J, the junction contained 4 bases not matched to a gene. Germline V CDR1 and CDR2: MNHEY, SVGAGI. This CDR3 is 12 amino acids long. As DNA, the CDR3 is TGTGCCAGCAGGTCCGACAGGGACGAGCAGTACTTC. Translation gives CASRSDRDEQYF.

Concerning this clone: Other DNA sequences from this sample encode an identical CDR3 as well. The chain's CDR3 is CASSLQVNTEAFF. The CDR3 region has the DNA TGTGCCAGCAGTTTACAGGTGAACACTGAAGCTTTCTTT. The J gene is TRBJ1-1, the V gene TRBV12-3 or TRBV12-4; D unclear. The CDR3 length is 13 residues. V was shortened by 2 bases and J by 0 bases, with 4 bases between the two germline ends.

V gene TRBV3-1 (or the pseudogene TRBV3-2) combines with J gene TRBJ1-4, with D tentatively TRBD1 (6 bases). V was clipped by 1 base and J by 5 bases, with 14 bases between them. CDR1 LGHDT and CDR2 YNNKEL come from the germline V gene (reference sequence). The CDR3 consists of 16 residues. Here the CDR3 DNA reads TGTGCCAGCAGCCAAGTTGAAAAACAGGGAAATGAAAAACTGTTTTTT. It specifies CASSQVEKQGNEKLFF.

This clone was counted a single time. The chain links TRBV7-8 to TRBJ2-3, with TRBD1 identical over 9 bases. This CDR3 contains 15 residues. The V and J ends lost 7 bases and 4 bases, in that order; junction bases with no gene match: 9. Germline V gene sequence: CDR1 SGHVS, CDR2 FQNEAQ. CDR3 loop: CASTWGTGIADTQYF. CDR3 in DNA: TGTGCCAGCACCTGGGGGACAGGGATCGCAGATACGCAGTATTTT.

V gene TRBV28 combines with J gene TRBJ2-2; 9 bases line up with TRBD2. The CDR3 covers 15 residues. Germline CDR1 and CDR2: MDHEN and SYDVKM. With V trimmed by 2 bases and J by 7 bases, 5 bases remained unmatched. In DNA, the CDR3 is TGTGCCAGCAGTTTAACGAGCGGGAGGTTCGGGGAGCTGTTTTTT. Protein sequence: CASSLTSGRFGELFF.

The rearrangement links TRBV3-1 (or the pseudogene TRBV3-2) to TRBJ1-2; D is possibly TRBD1 (5 bases). V was trimmed by 0 bases and J by 6 bases, leaving 17 bases between them. Germline CDR1 reads LGHDT; CDR2 reads YNNKEL (reference sequence). The CDR3 runs 16 residues. The CDR3 loop reads CASSQDSAGLRDGYTF. The CDR3 nucleotides read TGTGCCAGCAGCCAAGATTCGGCAGGGCTGCGTGATGGCTACACCTTC.

The chain combines TRBV28 with TRBJ2-7; D unresolved. CDR1 is MDHEN and CDR2 is SYDVKM in the germline V gene. V lost 4 bases, J lost 9 bases, and 19 bases lay in between. CDR3 size: 14 residues. CDR3 amino acids: CASSSPTYYVGQYF. In DNA, the CDR3 is TGTGCCAGCAGTTCCCCTACGTACTACGTTGGGCAGTACTTC.

The chain links TRBV3-1 (or the pseudogene TRBV3-2) to TRBJ2-7, with D hard to call. V was clipped by 3 bases and J by 2 bases, with 8 bases between them. Per germline, CDR1 LGHDT and CDR2 YNNKEL (reference sequence). The CDR3 totals 13 residues. As DNA, the CDR3 is TGTGCCAGCAGCCAGCACTCGACCTACGAGCAGTACTTC. Translating it yields CASSQHSTYEQYF.

In its sample, this clone was seen once. The chain has TRBV4-1 and TRBJ2-5, with a weak D call TRBD2 (5 bases). Germline V gene lookup returns CDR1 MGHRA and CDR2 YSYEKL. With 5 bases removed from V and 3 bases from J, the gap between germline ends came to 13 bases. There are 14 residues in the CDR3. The CDR3 region has the DNA TGCGCCAGCAGCTTGACGGGGTTGAAAGAGACCCAGTACTTC. Translating gives CASSLTGLKETQYF.

Here the CDR3 reads CASSQGGAQNEQYF. The CDR3 DNA is TGTGCCAGTAGCCAAGGGGGGGCTCAGAACGAGCAGTACTTC. The rearrangement links TRBV19 to TRBJ2-7; a possible D gene is TRBD2 (7 bases). Germline V gene data show CDR1 as LNHDA and CDR2 as SQIVND (reference sequence). This CDR3 spans 14 amino acids. V was pared by 6 bases and J by 5 bases, with 17 bases between.

The chain carries TRBV5-1 and TRBJ2-6; the match to TRBD1 covers 7 bases. Germline loops: CDR1 SGHRS, CDR2 YFSETQ. The CDR3 has 15 amino acids. J was trimmed by 2 bases and V by 4 bases; bases with no gene match: 3. The CDR3 region has the DNA TGCGCCAGCAGCGATGACAGGGCTGGGGCCAACGTCCTGACTTTC. Protein sequence: CASSDDRAGANVLTF.

This clone appeared once. V gene TRBV28 combines with J gene TRBJ1-3; D remains ambiguous. The CDR3 totals 14 residues. V was clipped by 3 bases and J by 7 bases, with 13 bases between them. CDR1 and CDR2 (germline): MDHEN, SYDVKM. This CDR3 is CASSLVNLGNTIYF. The CDR3 DNA is TGTGCCAGCAGTTTGGTAAACCTCGGGAACACCATATATTTT.

This rearrangement joins TRBV24-1 to TRBJ2-7; D unresolved. This CDR3 spans 12 amino acids. The germline V gene has CDR1 KGHDR and CDR2 SFDVKD. Trimming stripped 2 bases from V and 7 bases from J, with 8 bases between. CDR3: CATSDYLEEQYF. DNA for the CDR3: TGTGCCACCAGTGATTATCTGGAGGAGCAGTACTTC.

The chain joins TRBV7-8 to TRBJ1-2, with unresolved D. Per the germline V gene, CDR1 is SGHVS and CDR2 is FQNEAQ. The V end was cut by 5 bases, the J end by 4 bases, with 14 bases between. This CDR3 is 14 amino acids long. CDR3 amino acids: CASSQTSGGYGYTF. CDR3 coding DNA: TGTGCCAGCAGCCAGACATCAGGAGGCTATGGCTACACCTTC.

The rearrangement joins TRBV5-6 to TRBJ2-4, with TRBD1 matching 8 bases. The V segment lost 4 bases and the J segment 3 bases; nucleotides outside the gene matches: 9. The CDR3 totals 16 residues. The germline gives CDR1 SGHDT, CDR2 YYEEEE. In DNA, the CDR3 is TGTGCCAGCAGCCTATCGACAGGGGAAGACAAAAACATTCAGTACTTC. Its protein is CASSLSTGEDKNIQYF.

CDR3 sequence (DNA): TGTGCCAGCAGTTACGAGGGATACACTGAAGCTTTCTTT. Its protein is CASSYEGYTEAFF. The chain couples TRBV6-5 to TRBJ1-1, with D unresolved. The CDR3 runs 13 residues. The ends were cut back, 2 bases at V and 3 bases at J, with 7 bases in the middle. CDR1 and CDR2 from the germline V gene are MNHEY and SVGAGI.

This clone was found a few times. The chain has TRBV30 and TRBJ1-3; TRBD1 matches 8 bases. Trimming removed 4 bases from V and 7 bases from J; junction bases left unmatched: 6. Germline CDR1 reads GTSNPN; CDR2 reads SVGIG (reference sequence). The CDR3 loop spans 13 amino acids. Here the CDR3 DNA reads TGTGCCTGGAAGAGACAGGGGTCGAACACCATATATTTT. It translates to CAWKRQGSNTIYF.

This chain uses TRBV6-5 with TRBJ2-3; D is ambiguous. Trimming shortened V by 4 bases and J by 0 bases, and 8 bases separated the two germline ends. This CDR3 contains 14 residues. Germline V CDR1 and CDR2: MNHEY, SVGAGI. The CDR3 sequence is CASSLVGSTDTQYF. CDR3 in DNA: TGTGCCAGCAGTTTAGTCGGTAGCACAGATACGCAGTATTTT.

The chain's CDR3 is CASSLSRAGAVSSYNSPLHF. The CDR3 nucleotides are TGCGCCAGCAGCCTAAGTCGAGCGGGGGCAGTCAGCTCCTATAATTCACCCCTCCACTTT. This chain uses TRBV4-1 with TRBJ1-6; D is perhaps TRBD1 (6 bases). Germline loops: CDR1 MGHRA, CDR2 YSYEKL. The CDR3 is made up of 20 amino acids. V was clipped by 4 bases and J by 0 bases, with 22 bases between them.

This clone came up once. The CDR3 DNA reads as TGTGCCAGCAGCTTAGGGGCGGGGGGCTTGAACACTGAAGCTTTCTTT. The encoded protein is CASSLGAGGLNTEAFF. V and J are TRBV7-9 and TRBJ1-1; D possibly corresponds to TRBD1 (6 bases). Germline V lookup: CDR1 SEHNR, CDR2 FQNEAQ (reference sequence). Trimming removed 1 base from V and 0 bases from J, with 12 bases in between. This CDR3 is 16 amino acids long.

The rearrangement uses TRBV4-1 and TRBJ1-2, with D maybe TRBD1 (6 bases). The CDR3 is 16 residues long. Trimming left V 0 bases short and J 4 bases short, with 15 bases between. CDR1 is MGHRA, CDR2 YSYEKL, per germline. CDR3 nucleotide sequence: TGCGCCAGCAGCCAAGACCCGCAGGGACACACCTATGGCTACACCTTC. Its protein product is CASSQDPQGHTYGYTF.

The chain uses TRBV29-1 and TRBJ1-2, with 10 bases aligning to TRBD1. The CDR3 contains 15 residues. CDR1 SQVTM and CDR2 ANQGSEA come from the germline V gene. Trimming took 4 bases from V and 1 from J; bases not matched to a gene: 6. Here the CDR3 reads CSVGDRGRSNYGYTF. The DNA of the CDR3 is TGCAGCGTTGGGGACAGGGGAAGGAGTAACTATGGCTACACCTTC. Full variable domain (remainder filled in from reference TRBV29-1 and TRBJ1-2): SAVISQKPSRDICQRGTSLTIQCQVDSQVTMMFWYRQQPGQSLTLIATANQGSEATYESGFVIDKFPISRPNLTFSTLTVSNMSPEDSSIYLCSVGDRGRSNYGYTFGSGTRLTVV.

The gene calls are TRBV27 and TRBJ2-5; D unresolved. In germline, CDR1 is MNHEY, CDR2 SMNVEV (reference sequence). The V end was cut by 2 bases, the J end by 1 base, with 5 bases between. CDR3 size: 13 residues. The CDR3 here is CASSLRFQETQYF. The DNA for the CDR3 is TGTGCCAGCAGTTTACGGTTCCAAGAGACCCAGTACTTC.

The chain employs TRBV11-2 and TRBJ2-2; 8 bases fit TRBD1. This CDR3 spans 16 amino acids. V was pared by 2 bases and J by 5 bases, with 7 bases of the junction left unmatched. The V gene's germline CDR1 is SGHAT and CDR2 FQNNGV. The CDR3 DNA is TGTGCCAGCAGCTTAACACGGACAGGGAGAACCGGGGAGCTGTTTTTT. This encodes CASSLTRTGRTGELFF.

The rearrangement uses TRBV6-5 and TRBJ2-7, with D possibly being TRBD1 (6 bases). CDR1 MNHEY and CDR2 SVGAGI come from the germline V gene. This CDR3 region has 15 residues. Trimming removed 2 bases at V and 1 base at J, with 12 bases between. The CDR3 DNA follows: TGTGCCAGCAGTTACGGGCCAGGGGAATCCTACGAGCAGTACTTC. The encoded protein is CASSYGPGESYEQYF.

The rearrangement uses TRBV9 and TRBJ1-1, with 9 nucleotides matching TRBD1. Germline CDR1 SGDLS, CDR2 YYNGEE. There are 17 residues in the CDR3. The V gene end was trimmed by 4 bases and the J gene end by 4 bases; junction bases not matched to a gene: 14. The CDR3 DNA sequence: TGTGCCAGCAGCCCTCGGACAGGGGAGGGTTCAGGCACTGAAGCTTTCTTT. Protein sequence: CASSPRTGEGSGTEAFF.

The chain links TRBV2 to TRBJ1-3; possibly TRBD1 for D (6 bases). Germline V gives CDR1 SNHLY, CDR2 FYNNEI. This CDR3 contains 14 residues. The V and J ends lost 6 bases and 1 base respectively, with 10 bases between them. The CDR3 sequence: CASSTTGSGNTIYF. Here the CDR3 DNA reads TGTGCCAGCAGCACCACAGGGTCTGGAAACACCATATATTTT.

The J gene is TRBJ1-4, the V gene TRBV28; a possible D gene is TRBD1 (5 bases). Trimming removed 4 bases from V and 6 bases from J, with 12 bases in between. The CDR3 spans 14 residues. Germline V gene data show CDR1 as MDHEN and CDR2 as SYDVKM. This CDR3 is CASSYPGGYEKLFF. CDR3 in DNA: TGTGCCAGCAGTTACCCCGGGGGTTATGAAAAACTGTTTTTT. The variable domain in full, with the rest retrieved from reference TRBV28 and TRBJ1-4, is DVKVTQSSRYLVKRTGEKVFLECVQDMDHENMFWYRQDPGLGLRLIYFSYDVKMKEKGDIPEGYSVSREKKERFSLILESASTNQTSMYLCASSYPGGYEKLFFGSGTQLSVL.

The CDR3 loop reads CASRPRGDSGNTIYF. The CDR3 coding sequence is TGTGCCAGCAGGCCCAGGGGGGACTCTGGAAACACCATATATTTT. V is TRBV7-9 and J is TRBJ1-3, with 7 bases aligning to TRBD1. V dropped 6 bases and J dropped 0; count of bases not matched to a gene: 5. Germline V gene data show CDR1 as SEHNR and CDR2 as FQNEAQ (reference sequence). CDR3 length: 15 residues.